The sample holds one count of the clone carrying this T cell receptor (beta chain). Per the original methods: Amplified reference gene primers provided the basis for estimating nucleated cell counts. The repertoire was sequenced with immunoSEQ multiplex PCR; TCRdb's copy has only in-frame clones and lacks some. That table gives V, J and clone size, and the DNA gave D and trimming. The data show tens of thousands of clones, about 70% seen once. This specimen comes from a study of blood T cell repertoires in COVID-19. Study in general: Sources were T cells, B-cell-depleted T cells, or PBMCs; the material itself was cDNA or gDNA.

The sequenced sample was peripheral blood. The receptor's source is a woman aged 80 or older with active or convalescent COVID-19.

The CDR3, as DNA: TGTGCCAGCACAGGGACGCCGAGCACCGGGGAGCTGTTTTTT. Residues: CASTGTPSTGELFF. This rearrangement joins TRBV18 to TRBJ2-2, with D maybe TRBD1 (6 bases). The germline CDR1 and CDR2 sequences are KGHSH and LQKENI. The length of the CDR3 is 14 residues. The V end was cut by 8 bases, the J end by 4 bases, with 14 bases between.